The next 6 T cell receptor beta chains were all read from a single sample in a study of T cells in Graves' hyperthyroidism and ophthalmopathy. Researchers took RNA transcripts and amplified the TCR beta CDR3 regions from them. During a first-round RT-PCR of the TCR CDR3, the HTBI primer set was used. TCRdb reprocessed the multiplex PCR reads via MiXCR and lists one record per CDR3 protein. The sample has around 570,000 distinct CDR3 sequences, about 20% seen once. Sequenced sample: blood. Source of these receptors: a man aged 35 to 55 with Graves' ophthalmopathy.

At least ten counts were recorded for this clonotype. The rearrangement links TRBV18 to TRBJ2-7; D gene uncertain. Germline V gene data show CDR1 as KGHSH and CDR2 as LQKENI. Trimming pared 2 bases from V and 2 bases from J, leaving 10 bases between. This CDR3 is built from 14 residues. CDR3 residues: CASSPVDQTYEQYF. CDR3 DNA sequence: TGTGCCAGCTCACCAGTGGACCAGACCTACGAGCAGTACTTC.

With respect to this clonotype: One junction end does not reproduce the germline sequence, and a read error may be involved. J is TRBJ1-1 and V is TRBV12-3 or TRBV12-4, with unresolved D. This CDR3 comprises 11 residues. The CDR3 nucleotides are TGTGCCAGCAGTTTTTTAACTGAAGCTCTCTTT. Residues: CASSFLTEALF.

This clonotype was detected a few times. The J gene is TRBJ2-1, the V gene TRBV7-2; D might be TRBD1 or TRBD2, each matching 6 bases. The V gene's germline CDR1 is SGHTA and CDR2 FQGNSA. This CDR3 is 13 amino acids long. V lost 9 bases to trimming and J lost 6 bases, with 15 bases between them. The CDR3 region has the DNA TGTGCCAGTAGTACCTGGGGGGCCAATGAGCAGTTCTTC. This encodes CASSTWGANEQFF.

This clonotype was recorded a few times. V is TRBV2 and J is TRBJ2-7; a weak D match, TRBD1 (5 bases). V shed 2 bases and J shed 3 bases, with 14 bases lying between them. The CDR3 totals 15 residues. Per the germline V gene, CDR1 is SNHLY and CDR2 is FYNNEI. The CDR3 DNA is TGTGCCAGCAGTGAACGACAGATTCGACTCTACGAGCAGTACTTC. Amino acids: CASSERQIRLYEQYF.

The V gene is TRBV11-2, the J gene TRBJ2-1, with 9 bases matching TRBD2. The CDR3 loop spans 15 amino acids. The V segment lost 5 bases and the J segment 9 bases; nucleotides outside the gene matches: 11. Germline V gene data show CDR1 as SGHAT and CDR2 as FQNNGV. In nucleotides, the CDR3 is TGTGCCAGCAGCCCGATAGCGGGAGCAAGTGTTGAGCAGTTCTTC. It codes for CASSPIAGASVEQFF.

This sequence joins TRBV4-1 and TRBJ1-2; TRBD1 agrees at 7 bases. The CDR3 contains 15 residues. Germline CDR1 MGHRA, CDR2 YSYEKL. J was trimmed by 8 bases and V by 0 bases; bases with no gene match: 9. The CDR3 region is CASSQEGGAPGGYTF. The CDR3 nucleotides read TGCGCCAGCAGCCAAGAAGGGGGCGCCCCGGGCGGCTACACCTTC.